This passage covers 32 T cell receptor beta chains from one sample sequenced in a study of T cell therapy after organ transplantation. The time point: 4-8 weeks after completion of therapy. Profiling relied on immunoSEQ multiplex PCR, and the TCRdb table lists in-frame clones only, not all of them. Of 5,500 to 6,500 clones listed, less than 80% are singletons. These receptors' targets are unknown. The material was CD8+ T cells from blood, obtained after autologous CMV-specific T cell therapy. The receptor source for this set is a human patient who had received a solid organ transplant and had CMV disease. Some T cells may have originated in the graft donor.

This clone was seen only once. V usage is TRBV11-1 and J usage is TRBJ2-7, with 10 bases lining up with TRBD1. Germline trimming cut 5 bases from V and 3 bases from J; bases unmatched to any gene: 4. This CDR3 has 14 amino acids. Per the germline V gene, CDR1 is SGHAT and CDR2 is FQDESV (reference sequence). CDR3 loop: CASSPTGGLYEQYF. The CDR3 region has the DNA TGTGCCAGCAGCCCGACAGGGGGCCTCTACGAGCAGTACTTC.

The chain uses TRBV7-6 and TRBJ2-1, with 13 bases lining up with TRBD2. In germline, CDR1 is SGHVS, CDR2 FNYEAQ. The V segment lost 1 base and the J segment 0 bases; nucleotides outside the gene matches: 9. The CDR3 consists of 20 residues. The DNA for the CDR3 is TGTGCCAGCAGCTTAGTTGGGACTAGCGGGACTTACATCTCCTACAATGAGCAGTTCTTC. It translates to CASSLVGTSGTYISYNEQFF.

This clone was seen a handful of times. The chain is built from TRBV6-5 and TRBJ2-1; 13 bases are shared with TRBD2. The V and J ends lost 5 bases and 7 bases, in that order; junction bases with no gene match: 5. Germline V gives CDR1 MNHEY, CDR2 SVGAGI. The CDR3 totals 15 residues. In DNA, the CDR3 is TGTGCCAGCAGTCCTCCGACTAGCGGGAGGAATGAGCAGTTCTTC. It yields the protein CASSPPTSGRNEQFF.

This clone was counted between two and nine times. The V and J genes are TRBV30 and TRBJ2-5; 7 bases agree with TRBD2. The junction had 7 bases not matched to a gene; V was cut back by 2 bases and J by 1 base. The CDR3 contains 15 residues. Germline V gene lookup returns CDR1 GTSNPN and CDR2 SVGIG (reference sequence). This chain's CDR3 is CAWSPVGGGQETQYF. In DNA, the CDR3 is TGTGCCTGGAGTCCGGTCGGCGGGGGCCAAGAGACCCAGTACTTC.

The J gene is TRBJ2-7, the V gene TRBV7-6; 11 bases are a match to TRBD1. V trimming: 8 bases; J trimming: 3 bases; junction bases outside the gene matches: 3. The CDR3 extends over 13 amino acids. Per the germline V gene, CDR1 is SGHVS and CDR2 is FNYEAQ. CDR3 residues: CASGTGGVYEQYF. The CDR3 region has the DNA TGTGCCAGCGGGACAGGGGGGGTCTACGAGCAGTACTTC.

The chain has TRBV7-9 and TRBJ2-3, with unresolved D. CDR1 SEHNR and CDR2 FQNEAQ come from the germline V gene (reference sequence). This CDR3 region has 15 residues. V was cut by 5 bases and J by 3 bases, with 15 bases left in between. Written as DNA, the CDR3 is TGTGCCAGCAGCCTCGATCTAGGAGAAACAGATACGCAGTATTTT. Encoded protein: CASSLDLGETDTQYF.

This clone qualifies as medium-sized (0.01 to 0.1%). The V gene is TRBV6-4, the J gene TRBJ1-5; D is unclear. CDR3 length equals 13 residues. Trimming took 3 bases from V and 1 from J, leaving 4 bases between them. The germline gives CDR1 MRHNA, CDR2 SNTAGT. The CDR3 DNA sequence: TGTGCCAGCAGTGAAGGGAGCAATCAGCCCCAGCATTTT. This gives the protein CASSEGSNQPQHF.

The chain uses TRBV11-2 and TRBJ2-2; D remains unclear. Germline V gives CDR1 SGHAT, CDR2 FQNNGV. The V end was cut by 0 bases, the J end by 1 base, with 6 bases between. The CDR3 sequence is 15 residues long. The CDR3 nucleotides are TGTGCCAGCAGCTTAGACGGCTGGAACACCGGGGAGCTGTTTTTT. The encoded protein is CASSLDGWNTGELFF.

The gene calls are TRBV19 and TRBJ2-2; 8 bases match TRBD1. The CDR3 length is 14 residues. V shed 5 bases and J 6 bases; nucleotides not matched to a gene: 5. CDR1 and CDR2 from the germline V gene are LNHDA and SQIVND (reference sequence). As DNA, the CDR3 is TGTGCCAGTAGTCCTAGGACAGGGCCCGGGGAGCTGTTTTTT. Protein product: CASSPRTGPGELFF.

The chain recombines TRBV7-9 with TRBJ2-3, with TRBD2 matching 10 bases. The CDR3 contains 16 residues. V dropped 3 bases and J dropped 2; count of bases not matched to a gene: 5. Per germline, CDR1 SEHNR and CDR2 FQNEAQ (reference sequence). In DNA form, the CDR3 reads TGTGCCAGCAGCTTCCGACTAGCGGGTTCCACAGATACGCAGTATTTT. This encodes CASSFRLAGSTDTQYF.

The J gene is TRBJ2-7, the V gene TRBV4-3; D might be TRBD1 (5 bases). Per germline, CDR1 LGHNA and CDR2 YSLEER. This CDR3 comprises 13 residues. The germline V and J ends were trimmed by 3 bases and 0 bases, with 6 bases remaining between them. The CDR3 reads CASSQGRSYEQYF. In DNA form, the CDR3 reads TGCGCCAGCAGCCAGGGGCGCTCCTACGAGCAGTACTTC.

The chain carries TRBV29-1 and TRBJ1-2, with no clear D. CDR1 SQVTM and CDR2 ANQGSEA come from the germline V gene. The CDR3 runs 12 residues. Between the trimmed V and J ends, which lost 7 bases and 4 bases, there was a span of 13 bases. CDR3 in DNA: TGCAGCGCGTTCAGAACCCTCTATGGCTACACCTTC. Protein product: CSAFRTLYGYTF.

The chain employs TRBV19 and TRBJ2-7; a possible D gene is TRBD1 (7 bases). Deletions cut 7 bases from V and 0 bases from J, with 19 bases between. Germline V CDR1 and CDR2: LNHDA, SQIVND (reference sequence). This CDR3 has 16 amino acids. Written as DNA, the CDR3 is TGTGCCAGTAACCCAGGGGGGAGGATGTTCTCCTACGAGCAGTACTTC. As protein: CASNPGGRMFSYEQYF.

The chain uses TRBV7-9 and TRBJ2-3, with D possibly called TRBD1 or TRBD2 (6 bases each). V lost 1 base and J 6 bases, leaving 14 bases between the germline ends. The V gene's germline CDR1 is SEHNR and CDR2 FQNEAQ (reference sequence). The CDR3 contains 15 residues. CDR3 sequence reads: CASSLEGGGHDTQYF. CDR3 nucleotide sequence: TGTGCCAGCAGCTTAGAGGGGGGCGGCCACGATACGCAGTATTTT.

A few counts support this clone. This chain uses TRBV7-2 with TRBJ2-3; 8 positions match TRBD2. The CDR3 covers 14 residues. The germline CDR1 and CDR2 sequences are SGHTA and FQGNSA. The V segment lost 4 bases and the J segment 11 bases; nucleotides outside the gene matches: 11. The CDR3: CASSSPGTRGGQYF. DNA for the CDR3: TGTGCCAGCAGCTCGCCCGGGACTAGAGGGGGGCAGTATTTT.

Only a few counts were recorded for this clone. The chain joins TRBV6-5 to TRBJ2-3, with unresolved D. The CDR3 is 11 amino acids. V shed 2 bases and J shed 4 bases, with 1 base lying between them. Germline V CDR1 and CDR2: MNHEY, SVGAGI. The CDR3 DNA reads as TGTGCCAGCAGTTACCCAGATACGCAGTATTTT. Translation: CASSYPDTQYF.

The J gene is TRBJ2-1, the V gene TRBV19, with 10 bases fitting TRBD1. CDR1 LNHDA and CDR2 SQIVND come from the germline V gene (reference sequence). The trim removed 10 bases at V and 0 bases at J, leaving 6 bases unmatched. The CDR3 is made up of 15 amino acids. CDR3 nucleotide sequence: TGTGCCACCGACAGGGGGCTGAACTCCTACAATGAGCAGTTCTTC. Translation gives CATDRGLNSYNEQFF. The variable domain in full, completed from reference TRBV19 and TRBJ2-1, reads DGGITQSPKYLFRKEGQNVTLSCEQNLNHDAMYWYRQDPGQGLRLIYYSQIVNDFQKGDIAEGYSVSREKKESFPLTVTSAQKNPTAFYLCATDRGLNSYNEQFFGPGTRLTVL.

The chain has TRBV10-3 and TRBJ2-3; 9 bases agree with TRBD1. The CDR3 sequence is 17 residues long. The V and J ends lost 2 bases and 2 bases, in that order; junction bases with no gene match: 8. CDR1 and CDR2 (germline): ENHRY, SYGVKD. CDR3 DNA sequence: TGTGCCATCAGTGAGCCCTGGACAGGGGATACCACAGATACGCAGTATTTT. Its translation is CAISEPWTGDTTDTQYF.

The rearrangement uses TRBV6-7 and TRBJ2-6, with 7 bases aligning to TRBD2. TRBV6-7 falls under the ORF class, with uncertain function. V lost 4 bases and J lost 2; bases outside the gene matches: 5. This CDR3 region has 16 residues. The CDR3 spells CASSLWAGAGANVLTF. In nucleotides, the CDR3 is TGTGCCAGCAGTTTATGGGCGGGGGCTGGGGCCAACGTCCTGACTTTC.

This chain connects TRBV5-6 to TRBJ2-7; weak D call: TRBD2 (5 bases). V was cut by 2 bases and J by 3 bases, with 15 bases left in between. The CDR3 length is 15 residues. The germline V gene encodes CDR1 SGHDT and CDR2 YYEEEE. CDR3 sequence reads: CASSLSVGVSYEQYF. The CDR3 DNA reads as TGTGCCAGCAGCTTATCGGTGGGAGTAAGCTACGAGCAGTACTTC.

CDR3 DNA sequence: TGTGCCAGCAGCACCATACTAGCGGGTATAGCGGATACGCAGTATTTT. Translated: CASSTILAGIADTQYF. The chain is built from TRBV7-1 and TRBJ2-3; TRBD2 matches 9 bases. TRBV7-1 is filed as an ORF, its function uncertain. Germline trimming cut 5 bases from V and 6 bases from J; bases unmatched to any gene: 12. The CDR3 consists of 16 residues.

The chain is built from TRBV4-3 and TRBJ2-2; 8 bases map to TRBD2. CDR1 LGHNA and CDR2 YSLEER come from the germline V gene. J lost 5 bases, V lost 4 bases, and 18 bases had no gene match. The CDR3 is made up of 19 amino acids. CDR3 amino acids: CASSLSLAPGGLITGELFF. The DNA of the CDR3 is TGCGCCAGCAGCCTATCCCTCGCCCCGGGAGGGTTAATAACCGGGGAGCTGTTTTTT.

V gene TRBV4-2 combines with J gene TRBJ2-7; no definite D call. The CDR3 runs to 12 residues. V was trimmed by 4 bases and J by 6 bases, leaving 10 bases between them. Germline-derived CDR1 and CDR2 are LGHNA and YNFKEQ. The CDR3 bases are TGTGCCAGCAGCCCCGGTTCAGGCGAGCAGTACTTC. Translated, it gives CASSPGSGEQYF.

The rearrangement links TRBV30 to TRBJ1-3, with D unclear. Germline CDR1 reads GTSNPN; CDR2 reads SVGIG (reference sequence). The CDR3 extends over 13 amino acids. The V end lost 2 bases, the J end lost 4 bases, and 9 bases lay between the germline ends. The DNA of the CDR3 is TGTGCCTGGAGTCGGGAGTCCGGAAACACCATATATTTT. Residues: CAWSRESGNTIYF. Variable domain in full (rest from reference TRBV30 and TRBJ1-3): SQTIHQWPATLVQPVGSPLSLECTVEGTSNPNLYWYRQAAGRGLQLLFYSVGIGQISSEVPQNLSASRPQDRQFILSSKKLLLSDSGFYLCAWSRESGNTIYFGEGSWLTVV.

This rearrangement joins TRBV19 to TRBJ2-1; tentatively, D is TRBD1 or TRBD2 (5 bases each). The CDR3 sequence is 15 residues long. Germline lookup yields CDR1 LNHDA and CDR2 SQIVND (reference sequence). V was trimmed by 2 bases and J by 8 bases, leaving 16 bases between them. DNA of the CDR3: TGTGCCAGTAGTATAACAGGACTTACGGTCTATGAGCAGTTCTTC. It translates to CASSITGLTVYEQFF.

The chain joins TRBV20-1 to TRBJ2-7, with a tentative D call TRBD2 (6 bases). The CDR3 is made up of 11 amino acids. V was trimmed by 4 bases and J by 3 bases, leaving 7 bases between them. Per germline, CDR1 DFQATT and CDR2 SNEGSKA (reference sequence). CDR3: CSANGSYEQYF. CDR3 sequence (DNA): TGCAGTGCTAACGGGAGCTACGAGCAGTACTTC.

The V and J genes are TRBV5-5 and TRBJ2-2; 7 bases line up with TRBD2. The V gene's germline CDR1 is SGHKS and CDR2 YYEKEE (reference sequence). The CDR3 extends over 18 amino acids. Germline trimming cut 4 bases from V and 6 bases from J; bases unmatched to any gene: 18. CDR3 loop: CASSQEIRTSGKSGELFF. In DNA, the CDR3 is TGTGCCAGCAGCCAAGAAATACGGACCAGCGGGAAATCCGGGGAGCTGTTTTTT. Full variable domain (outside the CDR3, taken from reference TRBV5-5 and TRBJ2-2): DAGVTQSPTHLIKTRGQQVTLRCSPISGHKSVSWYQQVLGQGPQFIFQYYEKEERGRGNFPDRFSARQFPNYSSELNVNALLLGDSALYLCASSQEIRTSGKSGELFFGEGSRLTVL.

The rearrangement links TRBV6-4 to TRBJ2-3, with TRBD2 as a possible D gene (6 bases). Trimming left V 3 bases short and J 0 bases short, with 7 bases between. The germline gives CDR1 MRHNA, CDR2 SNTAGT. The CDR3 is 14 residues long. The CDR3 sequence: CASSESGSTDTQYF. The CDR3 coding sequence is TGTGCCAGCAGTGAAAGCGGGAGCACAGATACGCAGTATTTT.

V is TRBV5-1 and J is TRBJ2-3; 8 bases are a match to TRBD2. There are 16 residues in the CDR3. The V gene's germline CDR1 is SGHRS and CDR2 YFSETQ. V lost 4 bases and J lost 2; bases outside the gene matches: 9. The CDR3 is CASSPSFGGDTDTQYF. The CDR3 region has the DNA TGCGCCAGCAGCCCGTCATTCGGGGGGGACACAGATACGCAGTATTTT.

The gene calls are TRBV19 and TRBJ2-5; D uncertain. The CDR3 spans 14 residues. Germline values: CDR1 LNHDA, CDR2 SQIVND (reference sequence). Trimming shortened V by 5 bases and J by 0 bases, and 10 bases separated the two germline ends. CDR3 residues: CASSQATYQETQYF. In DNA, the CDR3 is TGTGCCAGTAGTCAAGCGACCTACCAAGAGACCCAGTACTTC.

This clone is labeled as large. CDR3 bases: TGTGCCATTGGGGAAGGATCATATGGCTACACCTTC. It codes for CAIGEGSYGYTF. The chain carries TRBV6-1 and TRBJ1-2; D uncertain. Germline-derived CDR1 and CDR2 are MNHNS and SASEGT. The length of the CDR3 is 12 residues. Trimming pared 10 bases from V and 5 bases from J, leaving 14 bases between.

This chain connects TRBV27 to TRBJ1-2; D gene uncertain. This CDR3 is built from 15 residues. In germline, CDR1 is MNHEY, CDR2 SMNVEV (reference sequence). Trimming removed 0 bases from V and 4 bases from J, with 12 bases in between. CDR3 amino acids: CASSLSGSMGYGYTF. The CDR3 DNA is TGTGCCAGCAGTTTATCAGGGTCGATGGGCTATGGCTACACCTTC.